Listed below are T cell receptor beta chains from one sample, sequenced in a study of low-dose radiotherapy and immunotherapy resistance in tumors. TCRdb re-derived calls from the reads in MiXCR, one entry per CDR3 protein. Of around 99,000 distinct CDR3 sequences listed, 9.4% are singletons. The sample here was PBMCs, taken before treatment. Source of these receptors: a male donor with prostate cancer. The CDR3 runs from the conserved cysteine through the conserved F or W. A D gene is named only where the DNA matches it firmly. Clone size is shown for a subset of rows, as once, few, many or a class of expanded clone.

>15|-|TRBV19|TRBJ2-2|many
CASRRGLTGTGELFF
TGTGCCAGTCGGCGAGGCCTCACGGGCACCGGGGAGCTGTTTTTT
>16|TRBD2|TRBV20-1|TRBJ2-3|many
CSARDWTSGRTDTQYF
TGCAGTGCTAGAGACTGGACTAGCGGGAGAACAGATACGCAGTATTTT
>19|TRBD2|TRBV20-1|TRBJ2-2|many
CSAQDLIPRLAGFTGELFF
TGCAGTGCTCAGGACCTCATACCCCGACTAGCGGGATTTACCGGGGAGCTGTTTTTT
>15|TRBD1|TRBV28|TRBJ2-1|few
CASSSGQGSYNEQFF
TGTGCCAGCAGTTCGGGACAGGGGTCTTACAATGAGCAGTTCTTC
>17|TRBD1|TRBV20-1|TRBJ2-4|many
CSAPPGQGLQAKNIQYF
TGCAGTGCTCCGCCGGGACAGGGTTTGCAAGCCAAAAACATTCAGTACTTC
>20|-|TRBV4-3|TRBJ2-5|few
CASSQAALGFAAGPGETQYF
TGCGCCAGCAGCCAAGCAGCCCTTGGCTTCGCGGCAGGACCTGGGGAGACCCAGTACTTC
>15|TRBD2|TRBV28|TRBJ2-1|many
CASSLAGGLGNEQFF
TGTGCCAGCAGTCTAGCGGGAGGCCTGGGCAATGAGCAGTTCTTC
>16|TRBD1|TRBV7-8|TRBJ2-7|many
CASSHKTGGLIYEQYF
TGTGCCAGCAGCCACAAGACAGGGGGTCTTATTTACGAGCAGTACTTC
>13|-|TRBV18|TRBJ1-1|many
CASSLQVNTEAFF
TGTGCCAGCTCACTACAGGTTAACACTGAAGCTTTCTTT
>15|TRBD1|TRBV5-5|TRBJ2-3|many
CASSSDRGSTDTQYF
TGTGCCAGCAGCTCGGACAGGGGGAGCACAGATACGCAGTATTTT
>14|-|TRBV4-2|TRBJ1-1|many
CASSQFILNTEAFF
TGTGCCAGCAGCCAATTCATATTGAACACTGAAGCTTTCTTT
>15|TRBD2|TRBV5-1|TRBJ2-1|many
CASSSSGSSYNEQFF
TGCGCCAGCAGTTCCAGCGGGAGCTCCTACAATGAGCAGTTCTTC
>13|-|TRBV11-1|TRBJ2-1|-
CASSLDRYNEQFF
TGTGCCAGCAGCTTGGACCGCTACAATGAGCAGTTCTTC
>16|TRBD1|TRBV6-2/TRBV6-3|TRBJ2-5|many
CASSPKGQTLQETQYF
TGTGCCAGCAGTCCTAAGGGACAGACACTACAAGAGACCCAGTACTTC
>16|TRBD2|TRBV4-1|TRBJ2-1|many
CASSSWPREGYNEQFF
TGCGCCAGCAGCTCCTGGCCGCGGGAGGGGTACAATGAGCAGTTCTTC
>14|-|TRBV28|TRBJ2-1|few
CASSLSQGNNEQFF
TGTGCCAGCAGCCTATCCCAGGGGAACAATGAGCAGTTCTTC
>15|TRBD2|TRBV28|TRBJ2-7|many
CASTGLAVNSYEQYF
TGTGCCAGCACAGGTCTAGCGGTTAATTCCTACGAGCAGTACTTC
>15|TRBD2|TRBV6-6|TRBJ2-3|many
CASSPSGGLADTQYF
TGTGCCAGCAGTCCTAGCGGGGGGCTGGCAGATACGCAGTATTTT
>17|TRBD2|TRBV4-2|TRBJ2-2|many
CASALNGAGALIGELFF
TGTGCCAGCGCCCTAAACGGAGCGGGAGCACTAATCGGGGAGCTGTTTTTT
>15|TRBD2|TRBV11-3|TRBJ2-1|many
CASSLGSGGYNEQFF
TGTGCCAGCAGCTTAGGTAGCGGGGGGTACAATGAGCAGTTCTTC
>17|TRBD2|TRBV28|TRBJ2-3|many
CASSSETSGINWDTQYF
TGTGCCAGCAGTAGTGAGACTAGCGGGATTAATTGGGATACGCAGTATTTT
>15|TRBD1|TRBV7-9|TRBJ2-2|many
CAGRPGQGGTGELFF
TGTGCCGGACGACCGGGACAGGGAGGCACCGGGGAGCTGTTTTTT
>14|-|TRBV6-2/TRBV6-3|TRBJ2-2|many
CASSPRTPTGELFF
TGTGCCAGCAGTCCGCGGACGCCCACCGGGGAGCTGTTTTTT
>15|-|TRBV5-1|TRBJ2-5|many
CASSRRDGGSETQYF
TGCGCCAGCAGCCGCCGGGACGGAGGGAGCGAGACCCAGTACTTC
>14|TRBD2|TRBV6-6|TRBJ2-2|-
CASKSGAHTGELFF
TGTGCCAGCAAAAGCGGGGCCCACACCGGGGAGCTGTTTTTT
>15|TRBD1|TRBV28|TRBJ2-7|many
CASSFEAGGNYEQYF
TGTGCCAGCAGTTTTGAGGCAGGGGGCAACTACGAGCAGTACTTC
>12|-|TRBV28|TRBJ2-1|-
CASSLLGREQFF
TGTGCCAGCAGTTTACTGGGACGAGAGCAGTTCTTC
>11|-|TRBV29-1|TRBJ1-1|many
CSVTVNTEAFF
TGCAGCGTGACAGTGAACACTGAAGCTTTCTTT
>17|TRBD2|TRBV11-3|TRBJ2-1|many
CASSIGTSGSLTDEQFF
TGTGCCAGCAGCATCGGGACTAGCGGGAGCTTAACCGATGAGCAGTTCTTC
>13|-|TRBV13|TRBJ2-7|many
CASSLQGRNEQYF
TGTGCCAGCAGCCTTCAGGGCAGGAACGAGCAGTACTTC
>15|TRBD1|TRBV5-1|TRBJ2-3|-
CASSRGQGGTDTQYF
TGCGCCAGCAGCCGGGGACAGGGAGGAACAGATACGCAGTATTTT
>14|-|TRBV10-3|TRBJ1-5|many
CAIRSSGGDQPQHF
TGTGCCATCCGCAGTTCGGGTGGGGATCAGCCCCAGCATTTT
>16|TRBD2|TRBV3-1|TRBJ2-3|many
CASSQRTAGGTDTQYF
TGTGCCAGCAGCCAGCGAACCGCGGGGGGCACAGATACGCAGTATTTT
>15|TRBD2|TRBV12-3/TRBV12-4|TRBJ2-3|many
CASRQREGRADTQYF
TGTGCCAGCAGACAGAGGGAGGGCCGGGCAGATACGCAGTATTTT
>22|-|TRBV19|TRBJ2-1|few
CASSNPPWVAAMVDRSYNEQFF
TGTGCCAGTAGTAACCCACCTTGGGTAGCGGCGATGGTAGATAGGTCCTACAATGAGCAGTTCTTC
>17|-|TRBV6-8|TRBJ2-2|-
CASSYSRIGASGGELFF
TGTGCCAGCAGTTACTCGAGGATTGGAGCTTCGGGGGGGGAGCTGTTTTTT
>13|-|TRBV6-5|TRBJ1-2|many
CASSFGPIGGYTF
TGTGCCAGCAGTTTCGGCCCTATAGGTGGCTACACCTTC
>20|TRBD1|TRBV30|TRBJ2-6|few
CAWRHGRTGLGHYGANVLTF
TGTGCCTGGAGGCACGGTCGGACAGGTCTGGGGCATTATGGGGCCAACGTCCTGACTTTC
>16|TRBD1|TRBV5-1|TRBJ2-5|many
CASSLGQGYLQETQYF
TGCGCCAGCAGCTTGGGACAGGGGTACTTACAAGAGACCCAGTACTTC
>13|-|TRBV2|TRBJ2-4|many
CASSWNGGNIQYF
TGTGCCAGCAGTTGGAATGGGGGAAACATTCAGTACTTC
>13|-|TRBV6-2/TRBV6-3|TRBJ2-2|many
CASRKVDTGELFF
TGTGCCAGCCGAAAAGTGGACACCGGGGAGCTGTTTTTT
>16|-|TRBV7-2|TRBJ2-3|many
CASSLVQGGLSDTQYF
TGTGCCAGCAGCTTAGTGCAGGGGGGTTTATCAGATACGCAGTATTTT
>15|-|TRBV28|TRBJ1-1|many
CASSFRDPRNTEAFF
TGTGCCAGCAGTTTTAGGGACCCGAGGAACACTGAAGCTTTCTTT
>14|-|TRBV7-9|TRBJ2-2|many
CASSRILNTGELFF
TGTGCCAGCAGCAGAATACTGAACACCGGGGAGCTGTTTTTT
>14|TRBD1|TRBV19|TRBJ1-1|many
CASTVTGGRTEAFF
TGTGCCAGTACTGTGACAGGGGGAAGGACTGAAGCTTTCTTT
>12|-|TRBV7-9|TRBJ1-1|many
CASSLGQIEAFF
TGTGCCAGCAGCCTGGGGCAGATTGAAGCTTTCTTT
>13|-|TRBV20-1|TRBJ1-6|many
CSVEWGAGSPLHF
TGCAGTGTAGAATGGGGGGCAGGGTCACCCCTCCACTTT
>16|TRBD2|TRBV11-2|TRBJ2-7|many
CASRPNLAGISYEQYF
TGTGCCAGCAGACCTAACCTAGCGGGAATCTCCTACGAGCAGTACTTC
>14|-|TRBV19|TRBJ1-5|many
CASRWGMSNQPQQF
TGTGCCAGTAGATGGGGGATGAGTAATCAGCCCCAGCAGTTT
>15|TRBD2|TRBV20-1|TRBJ2-3|-
CSGAVSSGVTATQYF
TGCAGTGGGGCCGTCTCTAGCGGGGTCACGGCTACGCAGTATTTT
>14|TRBD1|TRBV19|TRBJ1-1|few
CASSSLTGARWAFF
TGTGCCAGTAGTTCCTTGACAGGGGCACGATGGGCTTTCTTT
>14|-|TRBV20-1|TRBJ2-3|many
CSAIDSHSTDTQYF
TGCAGTGCTATAGACTCTCATAGCACAGATACGCAGTATTTT
>16|TRBD2|TRBV6-2/TRBV6-3|TRBJ2-7|many
CASSEILAGENYEQYF
TGTGCCAGCAGTGAAATTCTAGCGGGAGAAAACTACGAGCAGTACTTC